The present entry profiles one T cell receptor (beta chain) with its context. Germline CDR1 is GTSNPN and CDR2 is SVGIG (reference sequence). Trimming removed 0 bases from V and 8 bases from J; junction bases left unmatched: 9. This CDR3 has 15 amino acids. This sample is drawn from a study of OX40 agonist ivuxolimab in advanced cancers. Turning to the study itself: The mean age was roughly 60 years, ranging from roughly 23 to 90, with about 87% of participants male. Anti-PD-1, anti-PD-L1 or anti-CTLA-4 therapy given earlier was allowed, and around 40% had some. Three patients had partial responses: one hepatocellular carcinoma, two cutaneous melanoma.

Profiling relied on immunoSEQ multiplex PCR, and the TCRdb table lists in-frame clones only, not all of them. The sample records almost 70,000 clones, about 89% being singletons. This clonotype was obtained from an adult with an advanced solid tumor such as melanoma, head and neck, liver or kidney cancer. The sample was CD4+ or CD8+ T cells sorted from blood, taken in a trial of the OX40 agonist ivuxolimab. The V gene is TRBV30, the J gene TRBJ2-1, with TRBD2 matching 8 bases. CDR3 DNA: TGTGCCTGGAGTGTACTGGGACTAGGAGTCGATGAGCAGTTCTTC. Translation: CAWSVLGLGVDEQFF.